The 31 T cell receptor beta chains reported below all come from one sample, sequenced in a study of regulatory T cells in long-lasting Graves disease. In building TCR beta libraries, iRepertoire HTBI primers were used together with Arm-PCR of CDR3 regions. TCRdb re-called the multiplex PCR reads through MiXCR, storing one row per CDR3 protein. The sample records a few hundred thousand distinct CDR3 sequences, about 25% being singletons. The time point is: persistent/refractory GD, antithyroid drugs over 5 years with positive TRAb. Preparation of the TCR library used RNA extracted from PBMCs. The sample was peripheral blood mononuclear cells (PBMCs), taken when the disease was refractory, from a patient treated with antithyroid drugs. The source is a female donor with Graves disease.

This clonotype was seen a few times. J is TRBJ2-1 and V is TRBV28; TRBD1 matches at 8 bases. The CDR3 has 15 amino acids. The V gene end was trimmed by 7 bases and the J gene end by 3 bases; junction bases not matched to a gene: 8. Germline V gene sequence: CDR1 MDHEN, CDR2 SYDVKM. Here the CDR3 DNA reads TGTGCCAGCACCCGAGACAGGGGTAGCTACAATGAGCAGTTCTTC. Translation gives CASTRDRGSYNEQFF.

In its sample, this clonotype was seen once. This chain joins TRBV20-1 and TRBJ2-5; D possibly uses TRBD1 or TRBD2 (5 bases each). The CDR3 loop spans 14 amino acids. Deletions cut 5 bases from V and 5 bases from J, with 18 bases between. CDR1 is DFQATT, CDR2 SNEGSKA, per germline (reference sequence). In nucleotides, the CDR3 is TGCAGTGCTGGGGCCGGAGCCCCGGGGGAGACCCAGTACTTC. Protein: CSAGAGAPGETQYF.

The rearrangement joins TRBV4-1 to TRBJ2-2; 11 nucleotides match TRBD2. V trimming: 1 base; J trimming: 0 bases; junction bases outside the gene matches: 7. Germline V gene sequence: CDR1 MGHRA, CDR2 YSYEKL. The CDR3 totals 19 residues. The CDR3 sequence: CASSQGRLAGPANTGELFF. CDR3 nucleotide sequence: TGCGCCAGCAGCCAAGGCCGACTAGCGGGACCCGCGAACACCGGGGAGCTGTTTTTT.

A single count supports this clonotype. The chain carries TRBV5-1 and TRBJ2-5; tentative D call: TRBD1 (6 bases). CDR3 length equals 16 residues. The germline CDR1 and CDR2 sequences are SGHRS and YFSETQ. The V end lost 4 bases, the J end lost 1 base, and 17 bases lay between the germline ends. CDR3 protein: CASSPAVGGVQETQYF. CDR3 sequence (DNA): TGCGCCAGCAGCCCCGCGGTTGGGGGCGTCCAAGAGACCCAGTACTTC.

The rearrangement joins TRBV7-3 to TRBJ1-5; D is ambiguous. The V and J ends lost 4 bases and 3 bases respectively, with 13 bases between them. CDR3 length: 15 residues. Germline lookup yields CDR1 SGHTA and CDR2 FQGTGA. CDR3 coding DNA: TGTGCCAGCAGCTCCGACGGAACCTACAATCAGCCCCAGCATTTT. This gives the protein CASSSDGTYNQPQHF.

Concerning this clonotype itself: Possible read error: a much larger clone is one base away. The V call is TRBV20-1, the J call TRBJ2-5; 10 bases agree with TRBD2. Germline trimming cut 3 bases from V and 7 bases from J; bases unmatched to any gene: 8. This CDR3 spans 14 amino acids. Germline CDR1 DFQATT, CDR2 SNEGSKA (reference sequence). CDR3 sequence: CSASLASGSVTQYF. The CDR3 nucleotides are TGCAGTGCTAGTCTGGCTAGCGGGAGCGTGACCCAGTACTTC.

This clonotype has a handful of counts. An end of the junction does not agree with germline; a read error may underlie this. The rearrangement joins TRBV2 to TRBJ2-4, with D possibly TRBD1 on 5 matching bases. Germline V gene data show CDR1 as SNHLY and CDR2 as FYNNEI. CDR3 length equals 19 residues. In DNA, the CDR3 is TGTGCCAGCAGTGAAGGCGTCGGGCTTCAGGGTCCAAACAAAGACATTCAGTACTTC. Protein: CASSEGVGLQGPNKDIQYF.

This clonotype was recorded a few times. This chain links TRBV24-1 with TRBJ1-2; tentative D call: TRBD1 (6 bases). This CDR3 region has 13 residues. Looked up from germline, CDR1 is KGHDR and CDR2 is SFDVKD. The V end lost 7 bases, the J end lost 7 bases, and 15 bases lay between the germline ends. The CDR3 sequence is CATRGAAGSGYTF. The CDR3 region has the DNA TGTGCCACCAGGGGGGCGGCAGGGTCTGGCTACACCTTC.

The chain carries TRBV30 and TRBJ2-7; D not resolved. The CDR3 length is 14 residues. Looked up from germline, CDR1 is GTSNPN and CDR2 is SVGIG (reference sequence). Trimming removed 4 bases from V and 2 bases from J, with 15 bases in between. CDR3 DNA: TGTGCCTGGAAGCTCAGGACGGTTACCTACGAGCAGTACTTC. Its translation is CAWKLRTVTYEQYF.

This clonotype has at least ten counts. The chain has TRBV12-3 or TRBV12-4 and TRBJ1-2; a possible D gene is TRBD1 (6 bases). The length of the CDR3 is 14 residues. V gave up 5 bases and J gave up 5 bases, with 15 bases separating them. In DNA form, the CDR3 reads TGTGCCAGCAGTCTCCCAGGGGCGCGGTATGGCTACACCTTC. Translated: CASSLPGARYGYTF.

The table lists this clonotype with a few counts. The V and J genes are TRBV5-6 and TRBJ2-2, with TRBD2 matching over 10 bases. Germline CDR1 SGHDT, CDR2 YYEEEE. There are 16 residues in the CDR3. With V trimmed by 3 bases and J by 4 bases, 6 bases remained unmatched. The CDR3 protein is CASSWGASGSTGELFF. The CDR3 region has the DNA TGTGCCAGCAGCTGGGGTGCTAGCGGGAGCACCGGGGAGCTGTTTTTT.

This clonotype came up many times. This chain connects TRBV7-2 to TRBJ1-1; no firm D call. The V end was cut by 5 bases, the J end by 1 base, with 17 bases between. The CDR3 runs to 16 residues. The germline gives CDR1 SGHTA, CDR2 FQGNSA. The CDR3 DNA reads TGTGCCAGCAGCCCCCGAGTAATTCGGGCGAACACTGAAGCTTTCTTT. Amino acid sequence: CASSPRVIRANTEAFF.

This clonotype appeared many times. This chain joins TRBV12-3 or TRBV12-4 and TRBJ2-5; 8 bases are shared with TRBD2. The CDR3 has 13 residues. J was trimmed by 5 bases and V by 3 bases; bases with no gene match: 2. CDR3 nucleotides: TGTGCCAGCAGTTTCGGCGGGAGGGAGACCCAGTACTTC. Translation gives CASSFGGRETQYF.

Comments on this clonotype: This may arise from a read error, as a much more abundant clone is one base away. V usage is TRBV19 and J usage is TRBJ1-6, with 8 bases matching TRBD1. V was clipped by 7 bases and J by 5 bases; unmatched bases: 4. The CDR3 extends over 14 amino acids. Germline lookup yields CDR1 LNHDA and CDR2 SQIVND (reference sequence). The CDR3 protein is CASTGQEHNSPLHF. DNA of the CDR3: TGTGCCAGTACGGGACAGGAGCATAATTCACCCCTCCACTTT.

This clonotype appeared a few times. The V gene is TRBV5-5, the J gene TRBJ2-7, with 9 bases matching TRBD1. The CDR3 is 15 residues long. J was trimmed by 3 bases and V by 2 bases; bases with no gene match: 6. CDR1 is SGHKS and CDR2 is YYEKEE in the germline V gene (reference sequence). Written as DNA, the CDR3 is TGTGCCAGCAGCTTCGTCGGGACAGGGCTCTACGAGCAGTACTTC. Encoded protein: CASSFVGTGLYEQYF.

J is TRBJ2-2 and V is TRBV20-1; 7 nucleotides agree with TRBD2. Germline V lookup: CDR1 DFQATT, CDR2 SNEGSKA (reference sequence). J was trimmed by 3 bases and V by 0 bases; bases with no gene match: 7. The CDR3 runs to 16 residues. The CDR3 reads CSARERGRAYTGELFF. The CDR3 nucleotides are TGCAGTGCTAGAGAACGGGGGAGGGCCTACACCGGGGAGCTGTTTTTT.

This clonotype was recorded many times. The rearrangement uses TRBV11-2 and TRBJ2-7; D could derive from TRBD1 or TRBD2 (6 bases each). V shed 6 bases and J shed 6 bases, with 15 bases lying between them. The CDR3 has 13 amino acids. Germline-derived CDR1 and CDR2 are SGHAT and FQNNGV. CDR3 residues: CASSPPGGGEQYF. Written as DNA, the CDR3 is TGTGCCAGCAGTCCCCCCGGGGGCGGCGAGCAGTACTTC.

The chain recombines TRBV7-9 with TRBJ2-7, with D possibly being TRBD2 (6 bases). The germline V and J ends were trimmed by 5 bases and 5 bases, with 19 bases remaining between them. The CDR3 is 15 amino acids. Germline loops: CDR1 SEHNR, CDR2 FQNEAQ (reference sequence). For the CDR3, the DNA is TGTGCCAGCAGCGCCGGCTTGAGGCGGGGCCACGAGCAGTACTTC. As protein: CASSAGLRRGHEQYF.

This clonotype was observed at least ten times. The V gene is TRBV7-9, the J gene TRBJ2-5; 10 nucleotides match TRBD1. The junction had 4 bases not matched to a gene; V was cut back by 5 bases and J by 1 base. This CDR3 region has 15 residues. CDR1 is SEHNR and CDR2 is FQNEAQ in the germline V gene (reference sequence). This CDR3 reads CASSEWTGGQETQYF. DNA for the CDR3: TGTGCCAGCAGCGAATGGACAGGGGGCCAAGAGACCCAGTACTTC.

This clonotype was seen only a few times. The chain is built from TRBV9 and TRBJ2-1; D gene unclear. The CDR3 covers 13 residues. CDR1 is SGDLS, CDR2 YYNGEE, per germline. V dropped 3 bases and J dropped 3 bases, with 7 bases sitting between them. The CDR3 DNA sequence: TGTGCCAGCAGCGGTCAAGTCTACAATGAGCAGTTCTTC. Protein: CASSGQVYNEQFF.

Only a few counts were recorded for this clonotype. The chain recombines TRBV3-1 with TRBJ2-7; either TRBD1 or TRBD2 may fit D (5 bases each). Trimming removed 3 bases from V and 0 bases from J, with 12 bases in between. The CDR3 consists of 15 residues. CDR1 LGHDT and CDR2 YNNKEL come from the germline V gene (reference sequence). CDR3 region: CASSHSGRPSYEQYF. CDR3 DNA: TGTGCCAGCAGCCATTCGGGACGGCCCTCCTACGAGCAGTACTTC.

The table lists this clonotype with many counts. The CDR3 loop is CSARVNTEAFF. Here the CDR3 DNA reads TGCAGTGCTAGAGTCAACACTGAAGCTTTCTTT. The genes are TRBV20-1 and TRBJ1-1; D not certain. Germline V gene data show CDR1 as DFQATT and CDR2 as SNEGSKA (reference sequence). The CDR3 spans 11 residues. The germline V and J ends were trimmed by 1 base and 2 bases, with 2 bases remaining between them.

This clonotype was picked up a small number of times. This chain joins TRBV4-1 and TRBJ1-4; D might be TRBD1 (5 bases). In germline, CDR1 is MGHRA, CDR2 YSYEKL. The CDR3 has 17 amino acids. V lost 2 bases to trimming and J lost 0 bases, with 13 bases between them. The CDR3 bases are TGCGCCAGCAGCCAACACCCTGCAGGGACAACTAATGAAAAACTGTTTTTT. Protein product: CASSQHPAGTTNEKLFF.

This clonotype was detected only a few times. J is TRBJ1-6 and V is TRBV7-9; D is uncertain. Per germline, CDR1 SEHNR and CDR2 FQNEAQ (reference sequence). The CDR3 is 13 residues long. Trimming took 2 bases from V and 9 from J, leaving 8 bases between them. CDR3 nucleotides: TGTGCCAGCAGCTTATCGGTTGCTTCACCCCTCCACTTT. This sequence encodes CASSLSVASPLHF.

The CDR3 protein is CASSQEAGGASGANVLTF. CDR3 coding DNA: TGCGCCAGCAGCCAAGAGGCAGGGGGCGCATCTGGGGCCAACGTCCTGACTTTC. This chain joins TRBV4-1 and TRBJ2-6; 8 bases are shared with TRBD1. Germline V gene data show CDR1 as MGHRA and CDR2 as YSYEKL. CDR3 length: 18 amino acids. Trimming cost V 0 bases and J 1 base; bases outside gene matches: 5.

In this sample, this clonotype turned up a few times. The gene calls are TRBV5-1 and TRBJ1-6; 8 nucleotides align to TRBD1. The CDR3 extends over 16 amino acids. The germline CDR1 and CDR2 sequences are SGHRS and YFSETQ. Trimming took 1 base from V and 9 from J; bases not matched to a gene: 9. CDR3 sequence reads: CASSLQGAEGSSPLHF. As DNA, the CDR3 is TGCGCCAGCAGCTTGCAGGGGGCCGAGGGATCTTCACCCCTCCACTTT.

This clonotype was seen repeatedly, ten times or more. CDR3 protein: CATSDPGTHQETQYF. The CDR3 bases are TGTGCCACCAGTGATCCCGGGACGCACCAAGAGACCCAGTACTTC. This chain connects TRBV24-1 to TRBJ2-5; D is possibly TRBD1 or TRBD2 (5 bases each). CDR1 is KGHDR, CDR2 SFDVKD, per germline. Trimming left V 3 bases short and J 0 bases short, with 10 bases between. This CDR3 comprises 15 residues.

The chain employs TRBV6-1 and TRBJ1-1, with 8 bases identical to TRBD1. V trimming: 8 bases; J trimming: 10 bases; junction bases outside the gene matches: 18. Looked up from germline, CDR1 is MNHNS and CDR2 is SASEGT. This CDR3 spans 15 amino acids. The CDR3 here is CASSDHWTGSVVAFF. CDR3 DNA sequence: TGTGCCAGCTCAGACCACTGGACAGGGTCGGTCGTAGCTTTCTTT.

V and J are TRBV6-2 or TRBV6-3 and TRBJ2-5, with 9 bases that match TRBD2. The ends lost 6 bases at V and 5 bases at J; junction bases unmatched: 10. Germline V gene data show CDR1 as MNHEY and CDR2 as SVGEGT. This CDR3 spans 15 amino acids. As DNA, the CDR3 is TGTGCCAGCAGCCGTCGGCTAGCGGGAACCGAGACCCAGTACTTC. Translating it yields CASSRRLAGTETQYF.

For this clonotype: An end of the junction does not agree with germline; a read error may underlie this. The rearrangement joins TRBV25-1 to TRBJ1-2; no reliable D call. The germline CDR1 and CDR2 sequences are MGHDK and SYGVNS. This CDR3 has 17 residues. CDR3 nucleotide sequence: TGTGCCGGCAGTGATGGTCTGCTCGGTAGTTTTGGTAGGGGCTACACCTTC. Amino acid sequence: CAGSDGLLGSFGRGYTF.

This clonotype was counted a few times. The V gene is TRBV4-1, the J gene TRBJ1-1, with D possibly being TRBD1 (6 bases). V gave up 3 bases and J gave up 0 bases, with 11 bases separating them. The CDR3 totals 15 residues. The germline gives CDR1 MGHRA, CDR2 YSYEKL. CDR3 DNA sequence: TGCGCCAGCAGCCACCGACAGGACTTGAACACTGAAGCTTTCTTT. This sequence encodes CASSHRQDLNTEAFF.